Detailed here is one T cell receptor (beta chain). Its antigen is as yet unknown. The sample is drawn from a study of T cell repertoires in cytomegalovirus infection. Study information: Public TCR beta signatures marked donors with CMV infection and the matching HLA. Study-wide findings and caveats: CMV carriers having the relevant HLA were flagged by cumulative public TCR beta family frequency.

TCRdb re-derived calls from the reads in MiXCR, one entry per CDR3 protein. The sample has almost 90,000 distinct CDR3 sequences; roughly 29% are singletons. The source is a human donor in good health (CMV status not recorded). Some clones in this sample may be carry-over from other donors' samples. The material sequenced was CD8+ T cells from cultured PBMCs, taken from culture after CMV antigen stimulation.

The CDR3 DNA sequence: TGTGCCAGCAGTTACTCGAGTAGCGGTAATGAGCAGTTCTTC. Residues: CASSYSSSGNEQFF. The rearrangement links TRBV6-6 to TRBJ2-1; perhaps TRBD2 as D (6 bases). The germline V gene has CDR1 MNHNY and CDR2 SVGAGI (reference sequence). The CDR3 consists of 14 residues. V gave up 0 bases and J gave up 7 bases, with 10 bases separating them.